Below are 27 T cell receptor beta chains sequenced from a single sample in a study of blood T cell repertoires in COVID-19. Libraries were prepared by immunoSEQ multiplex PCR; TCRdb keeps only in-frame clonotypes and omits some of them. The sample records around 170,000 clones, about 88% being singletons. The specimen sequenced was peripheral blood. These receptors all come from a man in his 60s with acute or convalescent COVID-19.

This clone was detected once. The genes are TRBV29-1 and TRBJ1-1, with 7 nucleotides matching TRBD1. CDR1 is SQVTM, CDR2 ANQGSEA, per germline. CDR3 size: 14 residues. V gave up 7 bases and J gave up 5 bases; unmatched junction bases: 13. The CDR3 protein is CSARQRSGGTEAFF. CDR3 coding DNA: TGCAGCGCCCGACAGAGATCAGGGGGGACTGAAGCTTTCTTT.

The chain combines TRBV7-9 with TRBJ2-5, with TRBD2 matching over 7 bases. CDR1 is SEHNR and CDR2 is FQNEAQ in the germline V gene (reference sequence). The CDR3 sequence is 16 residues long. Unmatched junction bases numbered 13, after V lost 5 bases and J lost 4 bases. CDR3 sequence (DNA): TGTGCCAGCAGCCCTAAGGAGGAGGGAGGGCGAGAGACCCAGTACTTC. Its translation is CASSPKEEGGRETQYF.

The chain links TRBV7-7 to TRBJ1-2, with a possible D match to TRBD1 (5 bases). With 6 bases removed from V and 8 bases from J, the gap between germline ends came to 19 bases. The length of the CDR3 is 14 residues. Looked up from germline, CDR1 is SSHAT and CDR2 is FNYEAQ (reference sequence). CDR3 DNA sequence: TGTGCCAGCAGTTACGACAGCATGTACTTCGGCTACACCTTC. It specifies CASSYDSMYFGYTF.

CDR3 protein: CASSAKTGYTEAFF. The CDR3 nucleotides read TGTGCCAGCAGCGCCAAGACGGGGTACACTGAAGCTTTCTTT. The chain employs TRBV9 and TRBJ1-1; D is uncertain. The CDR3 totals 14 residues. Germline values: CDR1 SGDLS, CDR2 YYNGEE. Deletions cut 3 bases from V and 3 bases from J, with 12 bases between.

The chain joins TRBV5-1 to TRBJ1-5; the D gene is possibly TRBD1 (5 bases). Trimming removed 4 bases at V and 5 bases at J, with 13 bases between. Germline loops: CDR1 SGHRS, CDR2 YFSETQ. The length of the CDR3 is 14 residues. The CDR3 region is CASSLEGSHQPQHF. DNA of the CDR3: TGCGCCAGCAGCCTGGAGGGGTCCCATCAGCCCCAGCATTTT.

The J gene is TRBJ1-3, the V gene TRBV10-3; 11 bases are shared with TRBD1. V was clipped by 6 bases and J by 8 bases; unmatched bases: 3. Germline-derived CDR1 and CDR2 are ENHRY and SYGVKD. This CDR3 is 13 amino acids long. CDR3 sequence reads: CAIRGQGVDTIYF. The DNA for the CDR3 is TGTGCCATCAGGGGACAGGGGGTAGACACCATATATTTT.

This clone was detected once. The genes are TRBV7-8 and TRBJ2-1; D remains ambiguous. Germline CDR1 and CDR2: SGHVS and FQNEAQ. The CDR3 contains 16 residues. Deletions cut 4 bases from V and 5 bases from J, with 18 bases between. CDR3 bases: TGTGCCAGCAGCTCCCTAGGTGCCCAAAGGAACAATGAGCAGTTCTTC. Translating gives CASSSLGAQRNNEQFF.

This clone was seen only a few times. The CDR3 region has the DNA TGTGCCAGCTCACTAGTACACAATGAGCAGTTCTTC. It translates to CASSLVHNEQFF. The chain carries TRBV18 and TRBJ2-1, with no clear D. Trimming left V 4 bases short and J 5 bases short, with 6 bases between. This CDR3 region has 12 residues. Germline V gives CDR1 KGHSH, CDR2 LQKENI.

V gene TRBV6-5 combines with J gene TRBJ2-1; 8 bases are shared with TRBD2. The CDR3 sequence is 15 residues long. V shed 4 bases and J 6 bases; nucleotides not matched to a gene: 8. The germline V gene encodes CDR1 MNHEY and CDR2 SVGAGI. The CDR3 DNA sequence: TGTGCCAGCAGTTCAGCGGGAGTGAGGTCCAATGAGCAGTTCTTC. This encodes CASSSAGVRSNEQFF.

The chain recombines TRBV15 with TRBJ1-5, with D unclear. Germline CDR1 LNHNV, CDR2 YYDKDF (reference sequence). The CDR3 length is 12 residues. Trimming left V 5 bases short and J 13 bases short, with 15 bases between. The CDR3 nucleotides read TGTGCCACCAGCGATCCCAAGAGGTCACAGCATTTT. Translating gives CATSDPKRSQHF.

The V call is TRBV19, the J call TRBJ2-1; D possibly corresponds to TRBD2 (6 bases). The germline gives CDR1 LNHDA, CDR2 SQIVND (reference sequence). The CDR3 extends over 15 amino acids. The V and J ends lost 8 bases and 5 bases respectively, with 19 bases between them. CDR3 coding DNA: TGTGCCAGTGAGGCGAGGGACTCGACTAACAATGAGCAGTTCTTC. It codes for CASEARDSTNNEQFF.

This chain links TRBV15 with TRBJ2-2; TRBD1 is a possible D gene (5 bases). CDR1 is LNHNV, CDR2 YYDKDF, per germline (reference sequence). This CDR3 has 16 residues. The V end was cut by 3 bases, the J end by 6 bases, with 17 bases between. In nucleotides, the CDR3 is TGTGCCACCAGCAGCGTCACAGGTCAGGACGCCGGGGAGCTGTTTTTT. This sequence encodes CATSSVTGQDAGELFF.

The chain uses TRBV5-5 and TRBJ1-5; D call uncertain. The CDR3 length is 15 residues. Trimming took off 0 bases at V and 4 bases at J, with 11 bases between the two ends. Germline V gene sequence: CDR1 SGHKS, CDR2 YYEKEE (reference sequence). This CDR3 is CASSLGPLTNQPQHF. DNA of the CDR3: TGTGCCAGCAGCTTGGGACCACTAACTAATCAGCCCCAGCATTTT.

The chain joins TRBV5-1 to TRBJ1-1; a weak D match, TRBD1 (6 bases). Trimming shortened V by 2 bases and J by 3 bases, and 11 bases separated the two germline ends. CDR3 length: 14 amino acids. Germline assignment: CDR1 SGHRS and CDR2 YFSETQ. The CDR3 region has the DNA TGCGCCAGCAGCTTCGGACAGAGTGACACTGAAGCTTTCTTT. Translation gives CASSFGQSDTEAFF.

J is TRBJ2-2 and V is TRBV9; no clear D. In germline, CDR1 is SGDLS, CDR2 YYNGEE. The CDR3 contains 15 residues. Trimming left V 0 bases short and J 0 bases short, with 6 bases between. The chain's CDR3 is CASSVADTNTGELFF. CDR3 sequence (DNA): TGTGCCAGCAGCGTAGCCGACACGAACACCGGGGAGCTGTTTTTT.

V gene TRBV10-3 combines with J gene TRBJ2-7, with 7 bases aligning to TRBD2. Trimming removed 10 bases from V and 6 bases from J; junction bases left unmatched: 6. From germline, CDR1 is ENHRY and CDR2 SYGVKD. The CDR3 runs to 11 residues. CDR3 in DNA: TGTGCCACCAGGGACTACCTCGAGCAGTACTTC. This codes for CATRDYLEQYF.

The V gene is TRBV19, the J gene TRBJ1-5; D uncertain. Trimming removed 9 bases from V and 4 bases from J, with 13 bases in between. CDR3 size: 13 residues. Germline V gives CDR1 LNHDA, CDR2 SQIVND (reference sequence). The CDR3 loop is CASCANSNQPQHF. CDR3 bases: TGTGCCAGCTGCGCGAACTCAAATCAGCCCCAGCATTTT.

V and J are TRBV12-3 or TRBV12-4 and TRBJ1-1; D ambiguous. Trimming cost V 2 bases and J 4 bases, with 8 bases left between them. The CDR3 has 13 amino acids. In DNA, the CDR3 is TGTGCCAGCAGTTTACTGGGAGGCACTGAAGCTTTCTTT. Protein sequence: CASSLLGGTEAFF.

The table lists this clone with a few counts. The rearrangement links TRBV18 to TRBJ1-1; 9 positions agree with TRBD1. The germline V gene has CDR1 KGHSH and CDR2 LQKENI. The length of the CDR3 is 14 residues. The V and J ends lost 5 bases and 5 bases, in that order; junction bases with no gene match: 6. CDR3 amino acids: CASSRDRVGTEAFF. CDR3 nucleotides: TGTGCCAGCTCAAGGGACAGGGTCGGGACTGAAGCTTTCTTT.

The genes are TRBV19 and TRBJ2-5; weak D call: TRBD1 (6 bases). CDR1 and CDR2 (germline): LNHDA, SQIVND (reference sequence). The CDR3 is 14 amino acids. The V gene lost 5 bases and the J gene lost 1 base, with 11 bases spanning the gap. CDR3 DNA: TGTGCCAGTAGTGTGACAGGTAGCCAAGAGACCCAGTACTTC. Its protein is CASSVTGSQETQYF.

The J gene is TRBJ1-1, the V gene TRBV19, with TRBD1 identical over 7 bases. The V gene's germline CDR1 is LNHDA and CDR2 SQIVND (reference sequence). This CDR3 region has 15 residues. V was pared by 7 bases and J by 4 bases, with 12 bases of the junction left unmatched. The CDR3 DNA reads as TGTGCCAGTATCCTTGGTAGGGGGCTCGCCACTGAAGCTTTCTTT. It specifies CASILGRGLATEAFF.

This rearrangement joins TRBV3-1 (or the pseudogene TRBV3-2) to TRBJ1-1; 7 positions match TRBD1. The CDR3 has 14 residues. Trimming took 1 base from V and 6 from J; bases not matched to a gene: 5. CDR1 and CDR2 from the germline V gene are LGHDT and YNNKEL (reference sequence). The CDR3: CASSQAGGTSEAFF. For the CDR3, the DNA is TGTGCCAGCAGCCAAGCAGGGGGGACATCTGAAGCTTTCTTT.

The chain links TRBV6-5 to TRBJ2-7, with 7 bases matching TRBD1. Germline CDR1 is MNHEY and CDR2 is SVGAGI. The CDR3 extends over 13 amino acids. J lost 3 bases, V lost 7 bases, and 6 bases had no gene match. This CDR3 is CASNQRDSYEQYF. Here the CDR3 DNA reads TGTGCCAGCAATCAGAGGGACAGCTACGAGCAGTACTTC.

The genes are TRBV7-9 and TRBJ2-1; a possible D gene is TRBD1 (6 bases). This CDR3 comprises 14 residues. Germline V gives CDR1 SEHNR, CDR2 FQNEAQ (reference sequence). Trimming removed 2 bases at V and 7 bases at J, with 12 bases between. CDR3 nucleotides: TGTGCCAGCAGCTTACAGGGGTTGAGGAATGAGCAGTTCTTC. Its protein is CASSLQGLRNEQFF.

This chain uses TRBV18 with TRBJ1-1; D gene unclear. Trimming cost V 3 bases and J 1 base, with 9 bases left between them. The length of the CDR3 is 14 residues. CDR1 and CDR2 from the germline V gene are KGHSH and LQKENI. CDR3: CASSPIAGNTEAFF. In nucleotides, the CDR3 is TGTGCCAGCTCACCGATTGCCGGGAACACTGAAGCTTTCTTT.

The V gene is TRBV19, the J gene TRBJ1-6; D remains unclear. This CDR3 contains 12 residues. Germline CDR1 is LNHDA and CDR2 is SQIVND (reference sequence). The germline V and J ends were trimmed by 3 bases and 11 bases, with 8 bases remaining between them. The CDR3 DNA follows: TGTGCCAGTAGTATTACGGGAGCACCCCTCCACTTT. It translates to CASSITGAPLHF.

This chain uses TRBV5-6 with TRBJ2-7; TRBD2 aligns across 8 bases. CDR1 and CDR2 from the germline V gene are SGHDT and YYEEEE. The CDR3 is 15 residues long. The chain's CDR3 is CASSLRGTSRPTGDV. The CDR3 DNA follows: TGTGCCAGCAGCTTGAGGGGGACTAGTCGGCCGACGGGGGACGTC.